The clone carrying this T cell receptor beta chain was counted many times. Antigen unknown. The data belong to a study of neurological immune-mediated disorders. Germline assignment: CDR1 DFQATT and CDR2 SNEGSKA (reference sequence). The V and J ends lost 1 base and 1 base respectively, with 1 base between them. The CDR3 has 12 residues. Study-wide points: The greatest TCR clonal expansion appeared in HTLV-1-associated myelopathy and the smallest, falling below healthy controls, in multiple sclerosis. Phylogenetically, 18 of 34 multiple sclerosis patients' repertoires fell into one related-CDR3 cluster, a possible signature.

The authors made cDNA by 5'RACE with 10-nucleotide random UMIs. Sequencing of 15-18 subjects in each run yielded over 190 million TCR-beta sequences. In TCRdb, the 5' RACE reads were re-called with MiXCR into one record per CDR3 protein. The table records tens of thousands of distinct CDR3 sequences, approximately 4% of them present only once. Sequencing input: PBMCs. The origin of this receptor is a woman in her forties or fifties with multiple sclerosis. This chain uses TRBV20-1 with TRBJ1-4; D unresolved. CDR3 nucleotides: TGCAGTGCTAGAGGAACTAATGAAAAACTGTTTTTT. Translation: CSARGTNEKLFF.